This TCR beta chain was profiled in a study of T cells in Graves' hyperthyroidism and ophthalmopathy. The study's findings and limits: Among clonotypes expanded in thyroid above 0.001, most were also found in blood. Using 13 V-J features, a model discriminated ophthalmopathy from stable hyperthyroidism. In validation, the model predicted ophthalmopathy. These predictions came a median approximately six months before onset.

The V end lost 10 bases, the J end lost 2 bases, and 15 bases lay between the germline ends. This CDR3 is 14 amino acids long. This clonotype was seen many times. What it binds is not known. Across 18 months, stable Graves' hyperthyroidism was marked by no progression to ophthalmopathy. The CDR3 regions of TCR beta were amplified from RNA transcripts. Initially, a first-round RT-PCR of the TCR CDR3 employed the HTBI primer set. TCRdb re-called the multiplex PCR reads with MiXCR, one entry per CDR3 protein. The data show approximately 530,000 distinct CDR3 sequences, with approximately 15% seen just once and 18% held by the top ten.

The rearrangement uses TRBV12-3 or TRBV12-4 and TRBJ1-5; D remains unclear. The origin of this receptor is a woman under 30 with Graves' hyperthyroidism. The specimen was blood. DNA of the CDR3: TGTGCCATCGCGAAGGCCAGCGGCAATCAGCCCCAGCATTTT. It codes for CAIAKASGNQPQHF.